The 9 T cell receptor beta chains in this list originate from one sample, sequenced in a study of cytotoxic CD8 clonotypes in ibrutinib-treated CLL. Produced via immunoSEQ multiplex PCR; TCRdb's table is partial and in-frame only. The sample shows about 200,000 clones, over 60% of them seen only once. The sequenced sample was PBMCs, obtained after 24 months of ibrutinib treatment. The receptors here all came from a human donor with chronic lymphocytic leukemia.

This CDR3 is CSVAGTGGGRSGYTF. DNA for the CDR3: TGCAGCGTTGCCGGGACAGGGGGCGGCAGGTCTGGCTACACCTTC. The rearrangement links TRBV29-1 to TRBJ1-2, with 12 positions matching TRBD1. CDR1 and CDR2 (germline): SQVTM, ANQGSEA. The J segment lost 7 bases and the V segment lost 4 bases, leaving 10 bases of the junction unmatched. The CDR3 has 15 amino acids.

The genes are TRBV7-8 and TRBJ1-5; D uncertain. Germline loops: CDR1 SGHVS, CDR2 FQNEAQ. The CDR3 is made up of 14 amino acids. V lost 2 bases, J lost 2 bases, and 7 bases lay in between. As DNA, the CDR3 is TGTGCCAGCAGCTTAATCGAGGGCAATCAGCCCCAGCATTTT. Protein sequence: CASSLIEGNQPQHF.

The CDR3 DNA follows: TGTGCCAGCTCACGGACAGACCGTGAAGCTTTCTTT. This gives the protein CASSRTDREAFF. The genes are TRBV18 and TRBJ1-1; D perhaps matches TRBD1 (6 bases). CDR1 and CDR2 (germline): KGHSH, LQKENI. The CDR3 covers 12 residues. V dropped 4 bases and J dropped 7 bases, with 10 bases sitting between them.

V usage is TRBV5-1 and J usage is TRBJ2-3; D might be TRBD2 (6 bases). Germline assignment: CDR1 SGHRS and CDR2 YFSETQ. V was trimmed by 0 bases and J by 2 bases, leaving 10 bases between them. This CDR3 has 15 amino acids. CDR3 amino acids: CASSLVGTHTDTQYF. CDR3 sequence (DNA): TGCGCCAGCAGCTTGGTTGGGACTCACACAGATACGCAGTATTTT. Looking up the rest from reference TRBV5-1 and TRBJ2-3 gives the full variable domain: KAGVTQTPRYLIKTRGQQVTLSCSPISGHRSVSWYQQTPGQGLQFLFEYFSETQRNKGNFPGRFSGRQFSNSRSEMNVSTLELGDSALYLCASSLVGTHTDTQYFGPGTRLTVL.

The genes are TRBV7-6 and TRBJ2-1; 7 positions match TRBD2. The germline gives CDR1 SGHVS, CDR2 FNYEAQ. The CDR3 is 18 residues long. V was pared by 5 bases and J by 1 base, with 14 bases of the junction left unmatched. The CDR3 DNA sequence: TGTGCCAGCAGCCCCCGGGCCTGGCGGGAGTGGTCCTACAATGAGCAGTTCTTC. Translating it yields CASSPRAWREWSYNEQFF.

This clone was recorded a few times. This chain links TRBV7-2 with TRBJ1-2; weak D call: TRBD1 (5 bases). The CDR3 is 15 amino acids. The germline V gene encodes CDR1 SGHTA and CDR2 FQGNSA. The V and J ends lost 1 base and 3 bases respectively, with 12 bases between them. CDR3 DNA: TGTGCCAGCAGCTTAGGCCCTGGGGGGTACTATGGCTACACCTTC. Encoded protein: CASSLGPGGYYGYTF.

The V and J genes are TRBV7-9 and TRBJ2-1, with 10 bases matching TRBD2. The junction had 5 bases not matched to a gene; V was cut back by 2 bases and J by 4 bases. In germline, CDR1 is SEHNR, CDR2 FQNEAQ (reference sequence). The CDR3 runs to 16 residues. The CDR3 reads CASSLLGLAVYNEQFF. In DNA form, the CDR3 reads TGTGCCAGCAGCTTATTAGGACTAGCGGTTTACAATGAGCAGTTCTTC.

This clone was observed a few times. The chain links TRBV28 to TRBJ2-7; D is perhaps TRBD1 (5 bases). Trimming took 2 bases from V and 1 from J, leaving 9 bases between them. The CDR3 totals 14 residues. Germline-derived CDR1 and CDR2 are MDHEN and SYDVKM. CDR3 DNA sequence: TGTGCCAGCAGTTTACCAGGGAAGTCCTACGAGCAGTACTTC. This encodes CASSLPGKSYEQYF.

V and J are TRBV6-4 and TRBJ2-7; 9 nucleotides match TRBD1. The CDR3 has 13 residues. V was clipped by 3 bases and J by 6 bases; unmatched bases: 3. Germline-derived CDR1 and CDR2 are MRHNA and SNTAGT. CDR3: CASSEGQGLEQYF. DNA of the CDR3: TGTGCCAGCAGTGAGGGACAGGGCCTCGAGCAGTACTTC.